This note documents a single T cell receptor beta chain sequence. The antigen remains unidentified. This entry belongs to a study of T cell responses to AZD1222 COVID-19 vaccine. Study-wide context: The study pooled second doses at about 4 or about 12 weeks.

Clones were sequenced by immunoSEQ multiplex PCR, and TCRdb holds only the in-frame ones, with some missing. Of 140,000 to 150,000 clones listed, 80% to 90% are singletons. Notes on the study in general: Clonal diversity was possibly underestimated, and white British individuals and females predominated among donors. Spike-specific TCR breadth and depth rose after two AZD1222 doses.

The CDR3 is made up of 16 amino acids. V was clipped by 6 bases and J by 4 bases, with 19 bases between them. CDR1 is SNHLY and CDR2 is FYNNEI in the germline V gene. The receptor's source is an adult in good health. The V gene is TRBV2, the J gene TRBJ2-1; possibly TRBD2 for D (5 bases). This material consisted of peripheral blood, taken on day 0 of AZD1222 vaccination. CDR3 nucleotide sequence: TGTGCCAGCAGGGCGGAGGTGGCGGCCCAATACAATGAGCAGTTCTTC. Its translation is CASRAEVAAQYNEQFF.